This TCR beta chain is from a study of blood T cell repertoires in COVID-19. In the study overall: Sites across the United States, Italy and Spain contributed samples from acute and convalescent COVID-19. T cells, B-cell-depleted T cells, or PBMCs supplied cDNA or gDNA.

The CDR3 length is 15 residues. Germline lookup yields CDR1 LNHDA and CDR2 SQIVND (reference sequence). Trimming cost V 2 bases and J 5 bases, with 13 bases left between them. Sequencing was performed with immunoSEQ multiplex PCR; in TCRdb, only in-frame clones are kept and a portion is missing. The table lists tens of thousands of clones, just over 85% of them singletons, with 25% to 35% in the top ten. Sequenced sample: peripheral blood. The chain employs TRBV19 and TRBJ2-1, with a tentative D call TRBD2 (7 bases). The receptor was isolated from a man in his forties or fifties with active or convalescent COVID-19. The CDR3 coding sequence is TGTGCCAGTAGTATAAGGGGGGGGCTGAACAATGAGCAGTTCTTC. It specifies CASSIRGGLNNEQFF.